This T cell receptor beta chain was sequenced in a study of shared clonotypes between healthy human individuals. TCRdb's copy holds only in-frame clones and misses some; the assay was immunoSEQ multiplex PCR. The sample consists of about 1.5 million clones, roughly 95% of them appearing once. J was trimmed by 6 bases and V by 0 bases; bases with no gene match: 2. The germline CDR1 and CDR2 sequences are MGHRA and YSYEKL. The CDR3 loop spans 13 amino acids. The receptor was isolated from a man aged 25-40 years in good health. The sequenced material came from naive CD4+ T cells sorted from blood. Subset: CD45RA+ positively selected. The chain links TRBV4-1 to TRBJ2-7, with TRBD2 matching over 7 bases. CDR3 coding DNA: TGCGCCAGCAGCCAAGAATGGGGGGGCGAGCAGTACTTC. Translating it yields CASSQEWGGEQYF.